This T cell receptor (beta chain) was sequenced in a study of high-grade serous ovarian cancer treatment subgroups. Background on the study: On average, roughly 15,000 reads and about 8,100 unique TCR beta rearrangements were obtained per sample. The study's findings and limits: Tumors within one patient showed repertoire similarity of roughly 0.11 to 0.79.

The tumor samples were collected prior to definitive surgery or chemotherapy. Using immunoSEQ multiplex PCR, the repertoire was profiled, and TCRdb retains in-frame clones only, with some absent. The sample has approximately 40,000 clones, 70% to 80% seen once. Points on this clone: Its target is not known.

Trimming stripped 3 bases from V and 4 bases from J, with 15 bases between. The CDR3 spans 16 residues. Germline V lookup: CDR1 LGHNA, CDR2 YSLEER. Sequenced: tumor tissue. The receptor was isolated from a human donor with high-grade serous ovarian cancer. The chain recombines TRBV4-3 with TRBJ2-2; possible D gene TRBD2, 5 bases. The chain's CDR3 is CASSHEVTGSTGELFF. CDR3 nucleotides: TGCGCCAGCAGCCATGAGGTAACGGGGAGCACCGGGGAGCTGTTTTTT.